This TCR beta chain was sequenced for a study of T cell repertoires in cytomegalovirus infection. The CDR3 is made up of 14 amino acids. CDR1 is MNHEY, CDR2 SMNVEV, per germline (reference sequence). Trimming took off 2 bases at V and 3 bases at J, with 11 bases between the two ends. Notes on this clonotype: Its target is unknown.

TCRdb itself ran the reads through MiXCR, one entry per CDR3 protein. This sample has roughly 340,000 distinct CDR3 sequences; 25% to 35% occur once, and the top ten carry 20%. This TCR was recovered from a human donor in good health (CMV status not recorded). Some clones in this sample may be carry-over from other donors' samples. The sample was cultured PBMCs, taken from culture after CMV antigen stimulation. V and J are TRBV27 and TRBJ2-7; possible D gene TRBD2, 5 bases. CDR3 residues: CASSLIKTNYEQYF. As DNA, the CDR3 is TGTGCCAGCAGTTTAATTAAGACTAACTACGAGCAGTACTTC.